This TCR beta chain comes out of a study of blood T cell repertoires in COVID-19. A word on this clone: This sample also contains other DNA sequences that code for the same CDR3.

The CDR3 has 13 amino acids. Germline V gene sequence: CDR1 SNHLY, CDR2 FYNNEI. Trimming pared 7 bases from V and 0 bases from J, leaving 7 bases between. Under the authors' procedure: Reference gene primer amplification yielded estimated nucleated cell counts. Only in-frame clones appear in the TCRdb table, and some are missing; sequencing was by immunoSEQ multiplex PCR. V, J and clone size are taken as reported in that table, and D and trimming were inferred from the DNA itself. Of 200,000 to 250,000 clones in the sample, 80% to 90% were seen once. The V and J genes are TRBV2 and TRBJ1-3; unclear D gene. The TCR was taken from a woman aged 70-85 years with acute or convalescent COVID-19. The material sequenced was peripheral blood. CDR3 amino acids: CASTRDSGNTIYF. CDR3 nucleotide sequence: TGTGCCAGCACGCGGGACTCTGGAAACACCATATATTTT.